The present entry profiles one TCR beta chain with its context. Its antigen is undetermined. The length of the CDR3 is 15 residues. Between the trimmed V and J ends, which lost 5 bases and 10 bases, there was a span of 21 bases. Germline CDR1 reads SGHDN; CDR2 reads FVKESK. This sample is part of a study of Tregs in tolerant kidney transplant recipients. Across the study: Recipients received nonmyeloablative bone marrow transplants from related graft donors, with transient mixed chimerism.

General observations from the study: Tregs expanded with activated donor B cells seemed most donor-specific. This study did not directly address biological reproducibility.

Using immunoSEQ multiplex PCR, the repertoire was profiled, and TCRdb retains in-frame clones only, with some absent. The table records about 83,000 clones, approximately 98% of them present only once. Unstimulated Tregs (CD4+CD25+CD127-) and CD4+CD25- non-Tregs were sorted from PBMCs. The V gene is TRBV14, the J gene TRBJ2-1; a weak D match, TRBD1 (6 bases). Specimen: CD4+ T cells from blood, collected before the transplant. The receptor was isolated from a human donor who received a combined kidney and bone marrow transplant. CDR3 sequence: CASSSDQGLLREQFF. CDR3 in DNA: TGTGCCAGCAGCTCGGACCAGGGGTTATTGAGGGAGCAGTTCTTC.